These 32 T cell receptor beta chains came from one sample sequenced in a study of radiotherapy plus CTLA-4 blockade in lung cancer. Generated by immunoSEQ multiplex PCR, the TCRdb table keeps only in-frame clones and is missing some. Here the sample spans about 60,000 clones, less than 85% being singletons. Material: peripheral blood, obtained from a patient treated with radiotherapy plus ipilimumab. These receptors originate from a human donor with non-small cell lung cancer who had a complete response to radiotherapy plus ipilimumab.

The V call is TRBV30, the J call TRBJ1-1; D not resolved. The CDR3 has 14 amino acids. In germline, CDR1 is GTSNPN, CDR2 SVGIG (reference sequence). Trimming pared 2 bases from V and 8 bases from J, leaving 18 bases between. CDR3 in amino acids: CAWSSEVEVVEAFF. In nucleotides, the CDR3 is TGTGCCTGGAGTTCGGAGGTAGAGGTGGTCGAAGCTTTCTTT.

This chain connects TRBV18 to TRBJ2-7, with TRBD2 as a possible D gene (6 bases). Germline assignment: CDR1 KGHSH and CDR2 LQKENI. CDR3 length equals 15 residues. The ends were cut back, 5 bases at V and 1 base at J, with 15 bases in the middle. Written as DNA, the CDR3 is TGTGCCAGCTCAACCCGCGGCGGGATGTCCTACGAGCAGTACTTC. Protein: CASSTRGGMSYEQYF.

The chain carries TRBV29-1 and TRBJ1-1, with 10 bases identical to TRBD1. The junction had 6 bases not matched to a gene; V was cut back by 7 bases and J by 4 bases. The CDR3 runs to 13 residues. Germline V lookup: CDR1 SQVTM, CDR2 ANQGSEA. CDR3 bases: TGCAGCGCCACCGGGACAGGGGTCACTGAAGCTTTCTTT. It is translated as CSATGTGVTEAFF.

The chain combines TRBV27 with TRBJ1-2, with 9 positions matching TRBD1. The V segment lost 6 bases and the J segment 4 bases; nucleotides outside the gene matches: 9. CDR1 is MNHEY, CDR2 SMNVEV, per germline (reference sequence). This CDR3 has 15 residues. CDR3 sequence: CASRFLRDRAYGYTF. For the CDR3, the DNA is TGTGCCAGCAGATTCCTCCGGGACAGGGCCTATGGCTACACCTTC.

V usage is TRBV11-2 and J usage is TRBJ2-5; TRBD2 aligns across 7 bases. TRBJ2-7 matches the DNA end more closely, so the J call is doubtful. CDR3 length: 14 residues. Germline V CDR1 and CDR2: SGHAT, FQNNGV. The CDR3 DNA reads TGTGCCAGCAGCTTAGCGGGGGGTAGACACGAGCAGTACTTC. As protein: CASSLAGGRHEQYF.

V gene TRBV5-1 combines with J gene TRBJ2-1; weak D call: TRBD1 (6 bases). The CDR3 is 15 residues long. The V gene lost 3 bases and the J gene lost 7 bases, with 17 bases spanning the gap. Germline values: CDR1 SGHRS, CDR2 YFSETQ. The CDR3 nucleotides are TGCGCCAGCAGCTATTCCTCGTGGCAGGGGAATGAGCAGTTCTTC. Its translation: CASSYSSWQGNEQFF.

The chain combines TRBV7-8 with TRBJ1-6; a possible D gene is TRBD1 (5 bases). The V gene lost 5 bases and the J gene lost 7 bases, with 15 bases spanning the gap. The CDR3 sequence is 15 residues long. Germline CDR1 is SGHVS and CDR2 is FQNEAQ. CDR3 loop: CASSPRRDVNSPLHF. The DNA of the CDR3 is TGTGCCAGCAGCCCCCGGCGGGACGTGAATTCACCCCTCCACTTT.

J is TRBJ1-1 and V is TRBV30, with 7 bases lining up with TRBD1. The CDR3 runs to 12 residues. Germline V gives CDR1 GTSNPN, CDR2 SVGIG (reference sequence). The J segment lost 5 bases and the V segment lost 2 bases, leaving 2 bases of the junction unmatched. CDR3 coding DNA: TGTGCCTGGAGTACAGGGGTTACTGAAGCTTTCTTT. This gives the protein CAWSTGVTEAFF.

This clone appeared a few times. The V call is TRBV6-1, the J call TRBJ2-4, with 11 bases that match TRBD2. From germline, CDR1 is MNHNS and CDR2 SASEGT. V was pared by 4 bases and J by 3 bases, with 17 bases of the junction left unmatched. The CDR3 runs 20 residues. The CDR3 sequence: CASSATRGTSGNLSKNIQYF. CDR3 DNA sequence: TGTGCCAGCAGTGCTACTAGGGGGACTAGCGGTAACCTTAGCAAAAACATTCAGTACTTC.

The genes are TRBV2 and TRBJ2-3, with 13 bases identical to TRBD2. Losses at the gene ends were 6 bases for V and 5 bases for J; bases not matched to a gene: 11. The CDR3 is 17 amino acids. The germline CDR1 and CDR2 sequences are SNHLY and FYNNEI. This chain's CDR3 is CASRKLAGGLRGDTQYF. CDR3 in DNA: TGTGCCAGCAGAAAACTAGCGGGGGGGCTCAGGGGAGATACGCAGTATTTT.

The chain has TRBV28 and TRBJ2-7, with 9 bases lining up with TRBD1. From germline, CDR1 is MDHEN and CDR2 SYDVKM. Unmatched junction bases numbered 7, after V lost 1 base and J lost 0 bases. The CDR3 consists of 17 residues. CDR3 bases: TGTGCCAGCAGTTTATCGGACAGGGGACCACACTCCTACGAGCAGTACTTC. As protein: CASSLSDRGPHSYEQYF.

The V and J genes are TRBV6-5 and TRBJ1-5; the D gene is possibly TRBD1 (5 bases). The germline V and J ends were trimmed by 4 bases and 2 bases, with 12 bases remaining between them. Germline assignment: CDR1 MNHEY and CDR2 SVGAGI. This CDR3 is 15 amino acids long. The CDR3 bases are TGTGCCAGCAGTTTCGGAGGGGTCGGCAATCAGCCCCAGCATTTT. Protein product: CASSFGGVGNQPQHF.

The chain employs TRBV7-6 and TRBJ2-1, with 9 bases fitting TRBD1. Germline CDR1 and CDR2: SGHVS and FNYEAQ. With 4 bases clipped from V and 3 bases from J, the junction kept 7 bases outside the gene matches. This CDR3 spans 16 amino acids. The DNA for the CDR3 is TGTGCCAGCAGCTCAAGGGGGGACAGGGTCTACAATGAGCAGTTCTTC. This gives the protein CASSSRGDRVYNEQFF.

The CDR3 is CASSLESISQYF. CDR3 DNA: TGTGCCAGCAGCCTCGAAAGCATCTCCCAGTACTTC. The chain employs TRBV7-9 and TRBJ2-5; D is unclear. CDR1 SEHNR and CDR2 FQNEAQ come from the germline V gene (reference sequence). The CDR3 has 12 residues. V lost 5 bases, J lost 9 bases, and 13 bases lay in between.

The V gene is TRBV5-6, the J gene TRBJ2-7, with 9 nucleotides matching TRBD1. The trim removed 5 bases at V and 2 bases at J, leaving 8 bases unmatched. The CDR3 runs 15 residues. Germline CDR1 and CDR2: SGHDT and YYEEEE. CDR3 in DNA: TGTGCCAGCAGACAAAGCGGGACAGGGACCTACGAGCAGTACTTC. Its translation: CASRQSGTGTYEQYF.

This chain links TRBV7-8 with TRBJ1-1; 10 bases line up with TRBD1. CDR1 is SGHVS and CDR2 is FQNEAQ in the germline V gene. The CDR3 is made up of 14 amino acids. The ends lost 3 bases at V and 7 bases at J; junction bases unmatched: 5. The DNA for the CDR3 is TGTGCCAGCAGCTTCGACAGGGGGCGTAATGAAGCTTTCTTT. Translated: CASSFDRGRNEAFF. The full variable domain, rest sourced from reference TRBV7-8 and TRBJ1-1, is GAGVSQSPRYKVAKRGQDVALRCDPISGHVSLFWYQQALGQGPEFLTYFQNEAQLDKSGLPSDRFFAERPEGSVSTLKIQRTQQEDSAVYLCASSFDRGRNEAFFGQGTRLTVV.

The chain couples TRBV7-9 to TRBJ1-1; perhaps TRBD1 as D (6 bases). The CDR3 contains 14 residues. Germline V gene data show CDR1 as SEHNR and CDR2 as FQNEAQ (reference sequence). Between the trimmed V and J ends, which lost 1 base and 5 bases, there was a span of 11 bases. CDR3 protein: CASSLEGVGTEAFF. DNA for the CDR3: TGTGCCAGCAGCTTAGAGGGGGTAGGGACTGAAGCTTTCTTT.

This chain links TRBV5-1 with TRBJ1-2, with 9 bases aligning to TRBD1. Trimming cost V 0 bases and J 6 bases; bases outside gene matches: 6. Germline V gives CDR1 SGHRS, CDR2 YFSETQ. The CDR3 spans 15 residues. This chain's CDR3 is CASSLGTGAMDGYTF. The CDR3 DNA is TGCGCCAGCAGCTTGGGGACAGGGGCGATGGATGGCTACACCTTC.

The V gene is TRBV11-2, the J gene TRBJ2-7, with 9 bases that match TRBD2. J gave up 1 base and V 6 bases, and 13 bases lay outside the gene matches. The CDR3 is made up of 17 amino acids. Germline CDR1 is SGHAT and CDR2 is FQNNGV. CDR3 nucleotides: TGTGCCAGCAGTTTACCCAGAGTGACTAGCGGTTCCTACGAGCAGTACTTC. It encodes CASSLPRVTSGSYEQYF.

This clone was observed once. The chain is built from TRBV28 and TRBJ2-2, with 8 nucleotides matching TRBD2. Germline CDR1 and CDR2: MDHEN and SYDVKM. With 3 bases clipped from V and 5 bases from J, the junction kept 14 bases outside the gene matches. The CDR3 extends over 18 amino acids. CDR3 amino acids: CASSLYKGLGVATGELFF. CDR3 sequence (DNA): TGTGCCAGCAGTTTGTATAAGGGACTAGGAGTTGCGACCGGGGAGCTGTTTTTT.

This rearrangement joins TRBV18 to TRBJ1-6; TRBD1 aligns across 9 bases. The CDR3 contains 15 residues. CDR1 and CDR2 from the germline V gene are KGHSH and LQKENI. V was clipped by 3 bases and J by 3 bases; unmatched bases: 0. The CDR3: CASSPGQGYNSPLHF. The CDR3 DNA reads TGTGCCAGCTCACCGGGACAGGGCTATAATTCACCCCTCCACTTT.

The chain recombines TRBV19 with TRBJ1-6; TRBD1 agrees at 11 bases. CDR1 and CDR2 (germline): LNHDA, SQIVND (reference sequence). The trim removed 10 bases at V and 8 bases at J, leaving 7 bases unmatched. This CDR3 has 14 amino acids. The CDR3 DNA reads as TGTGCCACCTCCGGACAGGGGGCACATTCACCCCTCCACTTT. Its translation: CATSGQGAHSPLHF.

The chain has TRBV5-4 and TRBJ2-2; 8 nucleotides align to TRBD2. Germline V lookup: CDR1 SGHNT, CDR2 YYREEE (reference sequence). CDR3 length: 14 amino acids. Unmatched junction bases numbered 1, after V lost 0 bases and J lost 6 bases. CDR3 in amino acids: CASSLAGGAGELFF. The CDR3 nucleotides are TGTGCCAGCAGCTTGGCCGGGGGGGCCGGGGAGCTGTTTTTT.

The chain joins TRBV28 to TRBJ1-1, with 11 bases that match TRBD1. The V gene end was trimmed by 4 bases and the J gene end by 11 bases; junction bases not matched to a gene: 15. Germline CDR1 is MDHEN and CDR2 is SYDVKM. This CDR3 has 16 residues. For the CDR3, the DNA is TGTGCCAGCAGTTCTCCTACAGGGGACAGGGGGAGTATGGCTTTCTTT. It codes for CASSSPTGDRGSMAFF.

This clone occurred once. The gene calls are TRBV11-2 and TRBJ2-4; D uncertain. Trimming pared 4 bases from V and 9 bases from J, leaving 10 bases between. The CDR3 length is 12 residues. Germline V gene sequence: CDR1 SGHAT, CDR2 FQNNGV. The CDR3 sequence is CASSSRAGIQYF. CDR3 DNA sequence: TGTGCCAGCAGCTCCCGCGCCGGCATTCAGTACTTC.

Written as DNA, the CDR3 is TGTGCCAGTAGTGGACTAGCGGGAGCCAATGAGCAGTTCTTC. This encodes CASSGLAGANEQFF. The chain is built from TRBV19 and TRBJ2-1; 13 bases agree with TRBD2. The germline V gene has CDR1 LNHDA and CDR2 SQIVND (reference sequence). V lost 5 bases to trimming and J lost 6 bases; unmatched junction nucleotides: 1. The CDR3 is 14 amino acids.

The V and J genes are TRBV12-5 and TRBJ1-1, with D possibly being TRBD1 (6 bases). The V gene lost 0 bases and the J gene lost 1 base, with 12 bases spanning the gap. This CDR3 is built from 16 residues. Germline V gene lookup returns CDR1 LGHNT and CDR2 FRNRAP. In nucleotides, the CDR3 is TGTGCTAGTGGTTTGGTCCTGGGACACCAGAACACTGAAGCTTTCTTT. Translated, it gives CASGLVLGHQNTEAFF.

The genes are TRBV11-2 and TRBJ1-2; TRBD1 agrees at 10 bases. V was clipped by 1 base and J by 2 bases; unmatched bases: 1. The germline gives CDR1 SGHAT, CDR2 FQNNGV. This CDR3 is built from 15 residues. CDR3 sequence (DNA): TGTGCCAGCAGCTTAGGACAGGGGGCCAACTATGGCTACACCTTC. This encodes CASSLGQGANYGYTF.

The CDR3 DNA reads TGTGCCACCAGCAGAGGAGCGGGAGGGCCCACCGGGGAGCTGTTTTTT. This sequence encodes CATSRGAGGPTGELFF. This rearrangement joins TRBV15 to TRBJ2-2; 10 nucleotides match TRBD2. Looked up from germline, CDR1 is LNHNV and CDR2 is YYDKDF (reference sequence). The trim removed 1 base at V and 4 bases at J, leaving 3 bases unmatched. The CDR3 is 16 amino acids.

The CDR3 spells CASSLGGRTTEAFF. In nucleotides, the CDR3 is TGTGCCAGCAGTTTGGGCGGGAGAACAACTGAAGCTTTCTTT. This chain uses TRBV28 with TRBJ1-1; D call uncertain. CDR1 is MDHEN, CDR2 SYDVKM, per germline. The CDR3 runs 14 residues. V was trimmed by 3 bases and J by 5 bases, leaving 13 bases between them.

This clone was observed a few times. The chain joins TRBV19 to TRBJ1-2, with 12 bases identical to TRBD1. The J segment lost 8 bases and the V segment lost 6 bases, leaving 16 bases of the junction unmatched. CDR1 and CDR2 (germline): LNHDA, SQIVND (reference sequence). CDR3 length: 17 amino acids. The CDR3 DNA is TGTGCCAGTAGGAAAACGGGACAGGGGGCGCAGGCGCGGGGCTACACCTTC. This sequence encodes CASRKTGQGAQARGYTF.

This clone came up once. V usage is TRBV27 and J usage is TRBJ2-1; D gene uncertain. V was pared by 6 bases and J by 9 bases, with 18 bases between. CDR1 is MNHEY and CDR2 is SMNVEV in the germline V gene (reference sequence). There are 14 residues in the CDR3. CDR3: CASSQLSSGPEQFF. As DNA, the CDR3 is TGTGCCAGCAGCCAACTCTCTTCAGGTCCTGAGCAGTTCTTC.